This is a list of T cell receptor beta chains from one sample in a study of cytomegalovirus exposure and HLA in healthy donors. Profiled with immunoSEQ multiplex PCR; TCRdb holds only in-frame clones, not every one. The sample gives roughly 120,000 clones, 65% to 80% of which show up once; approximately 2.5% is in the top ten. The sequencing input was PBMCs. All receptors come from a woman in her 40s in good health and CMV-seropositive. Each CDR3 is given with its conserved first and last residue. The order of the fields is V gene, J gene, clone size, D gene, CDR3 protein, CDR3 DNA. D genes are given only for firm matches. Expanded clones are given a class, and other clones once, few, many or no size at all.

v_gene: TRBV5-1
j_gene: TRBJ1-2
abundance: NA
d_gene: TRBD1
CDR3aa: CASSSETGHYGYTF
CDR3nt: TGCGCCAGCAGCTCGGAGACAGGGCACTATGGCTACACCTTC

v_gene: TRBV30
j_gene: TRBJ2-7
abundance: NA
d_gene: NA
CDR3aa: CAWSACGARSYEQYF
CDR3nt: TGTGCCTGGAGCGCCTGTGGGGCCCGCTCCTACGAGCAGTACTTC

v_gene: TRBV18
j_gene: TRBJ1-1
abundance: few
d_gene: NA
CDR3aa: CASSPYGNTEAFF
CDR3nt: TGTGCCAGCTCACCATACGGGAACACTGAAGCTTTCTTT

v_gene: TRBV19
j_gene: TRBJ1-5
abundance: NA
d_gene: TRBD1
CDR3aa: CASSPGTVSNQPQHF
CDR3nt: TGTGCCAGTAGCCCCGGGACAGTGAGCAATCAGCCCCAGCATTTT

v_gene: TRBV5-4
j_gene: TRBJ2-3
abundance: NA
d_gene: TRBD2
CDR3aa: CASSVTSGPQDTQYF
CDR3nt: TGTGCCAGCAGCGTTACTAGCGGTCCACAAGATACGCAGTATTTT

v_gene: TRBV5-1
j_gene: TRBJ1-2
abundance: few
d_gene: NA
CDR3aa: CASSLDSLGYTF
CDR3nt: TGCGCCAGCAGCTTGGACAGCCTTGGCTACACCTTC

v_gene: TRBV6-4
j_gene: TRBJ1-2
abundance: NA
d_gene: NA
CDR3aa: CATTDSAYGYTF
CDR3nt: TGTGCCACCACAGACAGCGCCTATGGCTACACCTTC

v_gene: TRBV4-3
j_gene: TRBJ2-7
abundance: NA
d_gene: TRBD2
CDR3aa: CASSPGLAGPYEQYF
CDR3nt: TGCGCCAGCTCACCGGGACTAGCGGGCCCCTACGAGCAGTACTTC

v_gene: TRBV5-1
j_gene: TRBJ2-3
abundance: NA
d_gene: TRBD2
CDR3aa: CASSFGGGASDTQYF
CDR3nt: TGCGCCAGCAGCTTTGGCGGGGGGGCCTCAGATACGCAGTATTTT

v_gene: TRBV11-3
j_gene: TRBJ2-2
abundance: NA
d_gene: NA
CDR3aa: CASSYAGWTGELFF
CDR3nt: TGTGCCAGCAGTTACGCGGGATGGACCGGGGAGCTGTTTTTT

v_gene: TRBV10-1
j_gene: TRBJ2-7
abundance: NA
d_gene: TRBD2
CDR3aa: CASRPDLTSGIHYEQYF
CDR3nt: TGCGCCAGCAGGCCCGACCTGACTAGCGGGATCCACTACGAGCAGTACTTC

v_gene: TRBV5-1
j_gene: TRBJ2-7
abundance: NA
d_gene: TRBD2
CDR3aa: CASSSSTSQVDEQYF
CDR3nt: TGCGCCAGCAGCTCATCGACTAGCCAAGTCGACGAGCAGTACTTC

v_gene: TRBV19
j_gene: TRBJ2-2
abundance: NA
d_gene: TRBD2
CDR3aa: CASSIVGGGAGTGELFF
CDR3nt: TGTGCCAGTAGTATAGTCGGCGGGGGGGCTGGAACCGGGGAGCTGTTTTTT

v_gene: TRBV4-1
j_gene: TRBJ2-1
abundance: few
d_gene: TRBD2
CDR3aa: CASSQGWTSGNEQFF
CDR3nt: TGCGCCAGCAGCCAAGGGTGGACTAGCGGAAATGAGCAGTTCTTC

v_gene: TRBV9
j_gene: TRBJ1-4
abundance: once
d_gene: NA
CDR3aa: CASSVAGTATNEKLFF
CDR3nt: TGTGCCAGCAGCGTAGCGGGTACCGCAACTAATGAAAAACTGTTTTTT

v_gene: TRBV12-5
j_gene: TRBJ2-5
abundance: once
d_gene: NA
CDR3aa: CASGLGSRETQYF
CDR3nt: TGTGCTAGTGGTTTGGGGTCTAGGGAGACCCAGTACTTC

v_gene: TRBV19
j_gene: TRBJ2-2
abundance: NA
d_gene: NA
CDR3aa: CASTRTEITGELFF
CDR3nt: TGTGCCAGCACCCGGACAGAGATCACCGGGGAGCTGTTTTTT

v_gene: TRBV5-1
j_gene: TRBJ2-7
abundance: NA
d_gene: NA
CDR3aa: CASSIGGRSSYEQYF
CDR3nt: TGCGCCAGCAGTATCGGAGGGAGGAGCTCCTACGAGCAGTACTTC

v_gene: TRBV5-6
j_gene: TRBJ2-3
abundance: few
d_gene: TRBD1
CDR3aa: CASSLPGQGSDTQYF
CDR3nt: TGTGCCAGCAGCTTGCCGGGACAGGGGTCAGATACGCAGTATTTT

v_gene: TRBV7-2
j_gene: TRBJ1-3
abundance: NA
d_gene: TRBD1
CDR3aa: CASSSGQGAGNTIYF
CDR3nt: TGTGCCAGCAGCTCCGGACAGGGGGCAGGAAACACCATATATTTT

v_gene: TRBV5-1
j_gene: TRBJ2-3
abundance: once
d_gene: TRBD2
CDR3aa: CASSLSGGDTQYF
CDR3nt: TGCGCCAGCAGCTTGAGCGGGGGAGATACGCAGTATTTT

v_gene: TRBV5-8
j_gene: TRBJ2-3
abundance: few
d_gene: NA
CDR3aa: CASSITGPAADTQYF
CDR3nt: TGTGCCAGCAGCATCACAGGGCCCGCGGCCGATACGCAGTATTTT

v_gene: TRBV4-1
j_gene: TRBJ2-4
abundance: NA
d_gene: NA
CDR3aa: CASSQESFVVAKNIQYF
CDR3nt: TGCGCCAGCAGCCAAGAGAGTTTCGTTGTAGCCAAAAACATTCAGTACTTC

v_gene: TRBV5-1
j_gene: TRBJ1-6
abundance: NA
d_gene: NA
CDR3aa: CASSLPGSNSPLHF
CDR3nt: TGCGCCAGCAGCTTGCCGGGGAGTAATTCACCCCTCCACTTT

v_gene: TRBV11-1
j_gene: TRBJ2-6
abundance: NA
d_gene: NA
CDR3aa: CASSSRGANGANVLTF
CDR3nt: TGTGCCAGCAGCTCACGGGGGGCGAATGGGGCCAACGTCCTGACTTTC

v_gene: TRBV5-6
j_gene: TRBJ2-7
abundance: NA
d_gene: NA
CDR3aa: CASSLGAGSYEQYF
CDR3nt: TGTGCCAGCAGCTTGGGGGCAGGTTCCTACGAGCAGTACTTC

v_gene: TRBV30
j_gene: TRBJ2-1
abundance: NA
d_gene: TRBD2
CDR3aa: CAWSDLAVHNEQFF
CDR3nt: TGTGCCTGGAGTGATCTAGCGGTACACAATGAGCAGTTCTTC

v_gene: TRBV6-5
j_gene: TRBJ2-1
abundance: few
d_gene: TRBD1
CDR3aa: CASSGTGPHEQFF
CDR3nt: TGTGCCAGCAGTGGGACAGGGCCGCATGAGCAGTTCTTC

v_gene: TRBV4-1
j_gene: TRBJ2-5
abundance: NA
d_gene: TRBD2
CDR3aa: CASSQPERGGRETQYF
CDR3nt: TGCGCCAGCAGCCAACCCGAGCGGGGGGGCCGGGAGACCCAGTACTTC

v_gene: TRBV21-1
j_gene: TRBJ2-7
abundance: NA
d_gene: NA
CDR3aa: CASNPRGIYEQYF
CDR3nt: TGTGCCAGCAACCCCCGGGGGATCTACGAGCAGTACTTC

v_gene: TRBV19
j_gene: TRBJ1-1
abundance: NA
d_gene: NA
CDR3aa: CASSIRVSVTEAFF
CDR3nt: TGTGCCAGTAGTATCAGGGTGTCGGTCACTGAAGCTTTCTTT

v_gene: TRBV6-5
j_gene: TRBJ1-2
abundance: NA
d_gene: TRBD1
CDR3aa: CASSSRDSDYGYTF
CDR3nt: TGTGCCAGCAGTTCCCGGGACAGCGACTATGGCTACACCTTC

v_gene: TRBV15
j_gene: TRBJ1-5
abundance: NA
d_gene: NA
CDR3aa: CATSRDSSGSQPQHF
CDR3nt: TGTGCCACCAGCAGAGATAGCTCGGGGTCTCAGCCCCAGCATTTT

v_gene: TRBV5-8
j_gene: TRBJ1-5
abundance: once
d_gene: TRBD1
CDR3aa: CASSRQGNGNQPQHF
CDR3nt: TGTGCCAGTTCCCGACAGGGTAATGGCAATCAGCCCCAGCATTTT

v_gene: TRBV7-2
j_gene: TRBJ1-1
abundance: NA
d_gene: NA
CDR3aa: CASSLYSQNTEAFF
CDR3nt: TGTGCCAGCAGCTTATACAGCCAGAACACTGAAGCTTTCTTT

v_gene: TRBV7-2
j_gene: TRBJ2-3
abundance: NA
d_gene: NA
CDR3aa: CASSLGTSTDTQYF
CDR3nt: TGTGCCAGCAGCTTAGGGACTAGCACAGATACGCAGTATTTT

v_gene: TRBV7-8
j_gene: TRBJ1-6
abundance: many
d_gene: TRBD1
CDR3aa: CASSYRGQESLHF
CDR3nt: TGTGCCAGCAGCTACAGGGGGCAGGAGTCCCTCCACTTT

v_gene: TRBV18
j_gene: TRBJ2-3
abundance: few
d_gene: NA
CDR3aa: CASSPGSSGAGNTQYF
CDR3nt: TGTGCCAGCTCACCCGGGAGTAGCGGAGCAGGGAATACGCAGTATTTT

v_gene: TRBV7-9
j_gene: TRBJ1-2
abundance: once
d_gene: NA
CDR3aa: CASSLGTEVGGYTF
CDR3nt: TGTGCCAGCAGCTTAGGGACGGAGGTAGGGGGCTACACCTTC

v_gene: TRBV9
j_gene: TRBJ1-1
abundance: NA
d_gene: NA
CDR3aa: CASSVDGVNEAFF
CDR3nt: TGTGCCAGCAGCGTAGACGGGGTTAATGAAGCTTTCTTT

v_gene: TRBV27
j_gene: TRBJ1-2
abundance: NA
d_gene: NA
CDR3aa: CASSFGGNYGYTF
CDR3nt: TGTGCCAGCAGTTTCGGCGGAAACTATGGCTACACCTTC

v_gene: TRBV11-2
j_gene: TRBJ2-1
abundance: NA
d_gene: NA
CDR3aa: CASSPSSIYNEQFF
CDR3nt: TGTGCCAGCAGCCCGTCGAGCATCTACAATGAGCAGTTCTTC

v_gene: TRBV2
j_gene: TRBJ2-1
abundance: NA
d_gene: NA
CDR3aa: CASRANGTPLHEQFF
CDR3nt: TGTGCCAGCAGAGCTAATGGGACTCCCCTCCATGAGCAGTTCTTC

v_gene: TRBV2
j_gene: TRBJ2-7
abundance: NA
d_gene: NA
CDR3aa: CASSPQGPLYEQYF
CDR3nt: TGTGCCAGCAGTCCTCAGGGGCCCTTATACGAGCAGTACTTC

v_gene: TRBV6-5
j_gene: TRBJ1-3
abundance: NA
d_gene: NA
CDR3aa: CASVGAPADTIYF
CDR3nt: TGTGCCAGCGTTGGGGCCCCCGCGGACACCATATATTTT

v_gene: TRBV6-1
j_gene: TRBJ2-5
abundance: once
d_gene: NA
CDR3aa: CASKQETQYF
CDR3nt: TGTGCCAGCAAACAGGAGACCCAGTACTTC

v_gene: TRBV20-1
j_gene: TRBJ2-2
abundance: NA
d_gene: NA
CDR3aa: CSILNTGELFF
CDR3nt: TGCAGTATCCTGAACACCGGGGAGCTGTTTTTT

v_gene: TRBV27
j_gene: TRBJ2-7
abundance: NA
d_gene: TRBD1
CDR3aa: CASSPGTGVAGSFF
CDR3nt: TGTGCCAGCAGTCCCGGGACAGGGGTTGCGGGCAGTTTTTTC

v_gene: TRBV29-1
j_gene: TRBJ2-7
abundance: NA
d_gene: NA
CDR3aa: CSIKPSGYEQYF
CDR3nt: TGCAGTATCAAGCCCTCCGGTTACGAGCAGTACTTC

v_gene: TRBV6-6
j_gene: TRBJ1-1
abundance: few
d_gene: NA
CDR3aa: CASSPPWQGGTEAFF
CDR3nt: TGTGCCAGCAGTCCACCGTGGCAGGGCGGCACTGAAGCTTTCTTT

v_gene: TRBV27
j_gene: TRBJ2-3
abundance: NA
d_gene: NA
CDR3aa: CASSLGAVSTDTQYF
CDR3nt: TGTGCCAGCAGTTTGGGAGCGGTTAGCACAGATACGCAGTATTTT

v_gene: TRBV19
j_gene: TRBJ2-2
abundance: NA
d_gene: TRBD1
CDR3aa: CASSFRDRGLRF
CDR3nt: TGTGCCAGTAGTTTCCGGGACAGGGGGCTTCGATTT

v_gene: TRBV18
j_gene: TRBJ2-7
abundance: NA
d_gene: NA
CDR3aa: CASSLAGYEQYF
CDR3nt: TGTGCCAGCTCACTTGCAGGGTACGAGCAGTACTTC

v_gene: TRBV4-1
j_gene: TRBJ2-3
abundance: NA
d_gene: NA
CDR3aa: CASSQDHSRRYF
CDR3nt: TGCGCCAGCAGCCAAGACCACAGTAGGCGGTATTTT

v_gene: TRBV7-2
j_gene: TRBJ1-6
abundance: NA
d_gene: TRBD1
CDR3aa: CASSLAPGGVNNSPLHF
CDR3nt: TGTGCCAGCAGCTTAGCCCCAGGGGGAGTCAATAATTCACCCCTCCACTTT

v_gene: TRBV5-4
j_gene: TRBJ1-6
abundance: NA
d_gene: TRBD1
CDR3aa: CASAMGQGGYNSPLHF
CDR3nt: TGTGCCAGCGCCATGGGACAGGGAGGCTATAATTCACCCCTCCACTTT

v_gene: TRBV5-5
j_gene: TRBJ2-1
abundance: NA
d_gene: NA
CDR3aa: CASSPVLGLSDEQFF
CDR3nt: TGTGCCAGCAGCCCCGTGCTGGGACTGAGCGATGAGCAGTTCTTC

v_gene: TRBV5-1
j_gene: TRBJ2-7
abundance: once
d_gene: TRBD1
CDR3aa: CASSLRTGDEQYF
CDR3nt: TGCGCCAGCAGCTTGCGGACAGGGGACGAGCAGTACTTC

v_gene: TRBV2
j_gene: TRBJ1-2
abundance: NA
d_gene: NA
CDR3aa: CASSEGERSYGYTF
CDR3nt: TGTGCCAGCAGTGAAGGGGAGAGGAGCTATGGCTACACCTTC

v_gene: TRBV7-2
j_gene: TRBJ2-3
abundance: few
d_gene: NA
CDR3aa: CASSLAALGADTQYF
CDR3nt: TGTGCCAGCAGCTTAGCGGCCCTGGGGGCGGATACGCAGTATTTT